Below, 12 T cell receptor beta chains from the same sample are listed, as sequenced in a study of TIL therapy for anti-PD-1-resistant metastatic lung cancer. The time point: pre-treatment sample, taken before nivolumab and TIL therapy. Sequencing used immunoSEQ v3. Profiling relied on immunoSEQ multiplex PCR, and the TCRdb table lists in-frame clones only, not all of them. The sample shows 50,000 to 70,000 clones, over 75% of them seen only once. The sample was blood, taken at baseline. The receptors were sampled from a person between 25 and 80 years old with non-small cell lung cancer.

CDR3 coding DNA: TGTGCCAGCAGAAACTCCGGGACAGCTTACAATCAGCCCCAGCATTTT. This translates into CASRNSGTAYNQPQHF. This chain uses TRBV5-6 with TRBJ1-5, with 7 bases that match TRBD1. Unmatched junction bases numbered 11, after V lost 5 bases and J lost 3 bases. This CDR3 region has 16 residues. Germline V gene sequence: CDR1 SGHDT, CDR2 YYEEEE.

This clone was seen only a few times. This chain connects TRBV6-5 to TRBJ1-3; D gene unclear. The CDR3 consists of 15 residues. Trimming stripped 2 bases from V and 0 bases from J, with 8 bases between. From germline, CDR1 is MNHEY and CDR2 SVGAGI. CDR3 sequence reads: CASSYGFNSGNTIYF. DNA of the CDR3: TGTGCCAGCAGTTACGGTTTCAACTCTGGAAACACCATATATTTT.

This clone was found a few times. The gene calls are TRBV18 and TRBJ1-1; D perhaps matches TRBD1 (5 bases). Trimming pared 0 bases from V and 4 bases from J, leaving 18 bases between. The germline gives CDR1 KGHSH, CDR2 LQKENI. CDR3 length: 17 residues. The DNA of the CDR3 is TGTGCCAGCTCACCACCGAGGGGTATACGGGGAAGCACTGAAGCTTTCTTT. Residues: CASSPPRGIRGSTEAFF.

This CDR3 is CSVDVWYEQFF. For the CDR3, the DNA is TGCAGCGTTGACGTGTGGTATGAGCAGTTCTTC. This rearrangement joins TRBV29-1 to TRBJ2-1, with unresolved D. The V gene lost 3 bases and the J gene lost 8 bases, with 8 bases spanning the gap. The length of the CDR3 is 11 residues. Germline loops: CDR1 SQVTM, CDR2 ANQGSEA.

Concerning this clone itself: Within the sample, other DNA sequences also encode this same CDR3. This sequence joins TRBV7-2 and TRBJ2-7, with 13 positions matching TRBD2. The V segment lost 1 base and the J segment 3 bases; nucleotides outside the gene matches: 0. The CDR3 contains 15 residues. Germline-derived CDR1 and CDR2 are SGHTA and FQGNSA. CDR3 region: CASSLGTSGSYEQYF. For the CDR3, the DNA is TGTGCCAGCAGCTTAGGGACTAGCGGGAGCTACGAGCAGTACTTC. The full variable domain, rest sourced from reference TRBV7-2 and TRBJ2-7, is GAGVSQSPSNKVTEKGKDVELRCDPISGHTALYWYRQSLGQGLEFLIYFQGNSAPDKSGLPSDRFSAERTGGSVSTLTIQRTQQEDSAVYLCASSLGTSGSYEQYFGPGTRLTVT.

The rearrangement links TRBV6-6 to TRBJ1-2; unclear D gene. The V end lost 2 bases, the J end lost 11 bases, and 18 bases lay between the germline ends. This CDR3 comprises 14 residues. From germline, CDR1 is MNHNY and CDR2 SVGAGI (reference sequence). In nucleotides, the CDR3 is TGTGCCAGCAGTTACCCCCGGGAGGGAATGGGTTACACCTTC. Its translation is CASSYPREGMGYTF.

This clone was recorded once. V is TRBV19 and J is TRBJ2-5, with D possibly matching TRBD1 (5 bases). This CDR3 has 15 residues. Germline values: CDR1 LNHDA, CDR2 SQIVND (reference sequence). Between the trimmed V and J ends, which lost 3 bases and 4 bases, there was a span of 15 bases. The CDR3 DNA sequence: TGTGCCAGTAGTATCGGCCAGGGCAAGGGAGAGACCCAGTACTTC. It encodes CASSIGQGKGETQYF.

V and J are TRBV28 and TRBJ2-5; tentative D call: TRBD2 (5 bases). CDR3 length: 15 residues. In germline, CDR1 is MDHEN, CDR2 SYDVKM. V was shortened by 4 bases and J by 4 bases, with 16 bases between the two germline ends. Here the CDR3 reads CASSSDPERGETQYF. The DNA for the CDR3 is TGTGCCAGCAGTTCCGACCCGGAACGGGGAGAGACCCAGTACTTC.

V and J are TRBV6-6 and TRBJ1-4, with unresolved D. This CDR3 is built from 11 residues. The germline V gene encodes CDR1 MNHNY and CDR2 SVGAGI (reference sequence). The ends were cut back, 6 bases at V and 8 bases at J, with 7 bases in the middle. As DNA, the CDR3 is TGTGCCAGCAGGGGAAGGGAAAAACTGTTTTTT. It encodes CASRGREKLFF.

The chain employs TRBV3-1 (or the pseudogene TRBV3-2) and TRBJ2-3; 9 positions match TRBD2. Germline V CDR1 and CDR2: LGHDT, YNNKEL (reference sequence). J was trimmed by 6 bases and V by 4 bases; bases with no gene match: 8. The CDR3 is 15 residues long. CDR3 sequence: CASSLRTSVYDTQYF. The CDR3 DNA reads as TGTGCCAGCAGCCTTCGGACTAGCGTATACGATACGCAGTATTTT.

Written as DNA, the CDR3 is TGTGCCAGCAGCTCGACAGGGGGCTCCTACGAGCAGTACTTC. Protein product: CASSSTGGSYEQYF. The J gene is TRBJ2-7, the V gene TRBV6-5; 9 positions match TRBD1. The CDR3 runs 14 residues. The V and J ends lost 6 bases and 0 bases, in that order; junction bases with no gene match: 3. Germline V lookup: CDR1 MNHEY, CDR2 SVGAGI.

The chain has TRBV6-4 and TRBJ2-7; 9 bases align to TRBD1. This CDR3 spans 15 amino acids. V lost 4 bases and J lost 7; bases outside the gene matches: 11. The germline gives CDR1 MRHNA, CDR2 SNTAGT. CDR3 protein: CASSAGTGWAGEQYF. The CDR3 DNA reads TGTGCCAGCAGTGCCGGGACAGGGTGGGCTGGAGAGCAGTACTTC.